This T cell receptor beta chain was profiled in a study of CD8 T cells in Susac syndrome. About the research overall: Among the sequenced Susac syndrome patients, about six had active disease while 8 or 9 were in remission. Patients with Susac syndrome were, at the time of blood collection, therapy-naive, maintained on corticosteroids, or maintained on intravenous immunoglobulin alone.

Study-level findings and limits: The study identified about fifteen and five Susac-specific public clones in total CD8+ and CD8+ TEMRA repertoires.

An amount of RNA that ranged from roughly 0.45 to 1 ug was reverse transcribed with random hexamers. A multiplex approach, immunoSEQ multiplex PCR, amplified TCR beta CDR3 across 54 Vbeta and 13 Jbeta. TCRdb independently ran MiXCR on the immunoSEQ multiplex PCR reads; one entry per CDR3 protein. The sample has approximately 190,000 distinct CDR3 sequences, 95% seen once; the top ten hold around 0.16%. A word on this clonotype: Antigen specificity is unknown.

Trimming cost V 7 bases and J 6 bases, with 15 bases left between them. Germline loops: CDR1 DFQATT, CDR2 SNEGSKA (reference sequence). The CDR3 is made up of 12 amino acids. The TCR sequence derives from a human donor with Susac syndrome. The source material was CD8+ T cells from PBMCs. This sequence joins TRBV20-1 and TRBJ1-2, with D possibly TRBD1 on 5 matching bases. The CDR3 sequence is CSVRTRSDGYTF. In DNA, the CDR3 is TGCAGTGTACGGACAAGGAGTGATGGCTACACCTTC.